These 21 T cell receptor beta chains were all obtained from the same sample, sequenced in a study of CD8 T cells in ankylosing spondylitis. No antigen is known for these receptors. TCRdb fed the 5' RACE reads into MiXCR, producing one record per CDR3 protein. This table holds about 500,000 distinct CDR3 sequences, over 4% found once. Study-wide findings and caveats: Seemingly distinctive of ankylosing spondylitis blood was a TCR beta motif formed by eight highly homologous variants.

Sequenced material: blood, either unsorted or a sorted T cell fraction (not recorded which). The receptors come from a male donor with ankylosing spondylitis.

This clonotype was observed at least ten times. The chain uses TRBV5-6 and TRBJ2-3; 8 positions agree with TRBD1. V was clipped by 0 bases and J by 3 bases; unmatched bases: 6. Germline CDR1 reads SGHDT; CDR2 reads YYEEEE. This CDR3 is 16 amino acids long. The CDR3 DNA follows: TGTGCCAGCAGCTTGGCCGGGGGACAGGCGACAGATACGCAGTATTTT. This codes for CASSLAGGQATDTQYF.

This clonotype has a count of ten or more. The gene calls are TRBV7-8 and TRBJ2-7; TRBD1 matches 7 bases. This CDR3 is built from 18 residues. The ends lost 1 base at V and 3 bases at J; junction bases unmatched: 15. Germline V lookup: CDR1 SGHVS, CDR2 FQNEAQ. CDR3 nucleotide sequence: TGTGCCAGCAGCTTAGTCATAGGGGCGCGACAGGGCCTCTACGAGCAGTACTTC. It encodes CASSLVIGARQGLYEQYF.

This clonotype has at least ten counts. The CDR3 reads CASSLNAGSLAKNIQYF. CDR3 bases: TGCGCCAGCAGCTTGAACGCAGGAAGCCTAGCCAAAAACATTCAGTACTTC. This sequence joins TRBV5-1 and TRBJ2-4, with D hard to call. V dropped 1 base and J dropped 0 bases, with 14 bases sitting between them. The CDR3 loop spans 17 amino acids. CDR1 SGHRS and CDR2 YFSETQ come from the germline V gene.

This clonotype has a count of ten or more. The chain links TRBV7-9 to TRBJ2-2; D is perhaps TRBD1 (5 bases). Germline V lookup: CDR1 SEHNR, CDR2 FQNEAQ (reference sequence). Deletions cut 1 base from V and 4 bases from J, with 10 bases between. The length of the CDR3 is 15 residues. CDR3 coding DNA: TGTGCCAGCAGCTTAGTTGGACAAATCACCGGGGAGCTGTTTTTT. It encodes CASSLVGQITGELFF. Full variable domain (missing parts from reference TRBV7-9 and TRBJ2-2): DTGVSQNPRHKITKRGQNVTFRCDPISEHNRLYWYRQTLGQGPEFLTYFQNEAQLEKSRLLSDRFSAERPKGSFSTLEIQRTEQGDSAMYLCASSLVGQITGELFFGEGSRLTVL.

This clonotype has a handful of counts. The chain links TRBV6-2 or TRBV6-3 to TRBJ2-3; 10 bases are a match to TRBD2. The CDR3 has 16 amino acids. The V and J ends lost 6 bases and 1 base, in that order; junction bases with no gene match: 7. Germline V lookup: CDR1 MNHEY, CDR2 SVGEGT. The CDR3 loop is CASRTLGLAGTDTQYF. The CDR3 DNA follows: TGTGCCAGCAGAACCCTCGGACTAGCGGGCACAGATACGCAGTATTTT.

There are many counts of this clonotype. This chain links TRBV7-2 with TRBJ1-6; D remains ambiguous. V was shortened by 5 bases and J by 6 bases, with 14 bases between the two germline ends. This CDR3 contains 15 residues. The V gene's germline CDR1 is SGHTA and CDR2 FQGNSA. CDR3 sequence: CASSLGSSLNSPLHF. CDR3 DNA: TGTGCCAGCAGCCTAGGGAGCAGCCTTAATTCACCCCTCCACTTT.

This clonotype has a count of ten or more. The V gene is TRBV12-3 or TRBV12-4, the J gene TRBJ2-7; possible D gene TRBD1, 6 bases. The V end was cut by 6 bases, the J end by 3 bases, with 12 bases between. The CDR3 is 13 amino acids. The CDR3: CASRQTGIYEQYF. In DNA form, the CDR3 reads TGTGCCAGCAGACAAACAGGGATCTACGAGCAGTACTTC.

This clonotype was seen at least ten times. The J gene is TRBJ2-3, the V gene TRBV12-3 or TRBV12-4; maybe TRBD1 (6 bases). The CDR3 has 14 residues. The V and J ends lost 7 bases and 1 base respectively, with 12 bases between them. Here the CDR3 reads CASNRAGGTDTQYF. As DNA, the CDR3 is TGTGCCAGCAACCGGGCAGGGGGCACAGATACGCAGTATTTT.

This clonotype was seen ten or more times. An end of the junction does not agree with germline; a read error may underlie this. The chain employs TRBV6-5 and TRBJ1-3; tentative D call: TRBD1 (5 bases). Germline loops: CDR1 MNHEY, CDR2 SVGAGI. CDR3 size: 10 residues. CDR3 in DNA: TGCCCCGGGGCCTTCGGGACCATATATTTT. Encoded protein: CPGAFGTIYF.

This clonotype appeared many times. The chain carries TRBV20-1 and TRBJ2-5; the D gene could be TRBD1 or TRBD2 (5 bases each). Germline-derived CDR1 and CDR2 are DFQATT and SNEGSKA (reference sequence). Trimming cost V 7 bases and J 1 base, with 16 bases left between them. The CDR3 has 14 residues. The CDR3, as DNA: TGCAGTGGAACTAAAGTGGGGACCCAAGAGACCCAGTACTTC. It specifies CSGTKVGTQETQYF.

This clonotype was observed many times. The chain recombines TRBV20-1 with TRBJ2-5; 10 bases are a match to TRBD2. The CDR3 extends over 15 amino acids. The V gene end was trimmed by 6 bases and the J gene end by 3 bases; junction bases not matched to a gene: 10. CDR1 is DFQATT, CDR2 SNEGSKA, per germline (reference sequence). The CDR3 region is CSARLAGGVKETQYF. The CDR3 nucleotides read TGCAGTGCAAGATTAGCGGGGGGCGTAAAAGAGACCCAGTACTTC.

This clonotype was seen a few times. In nucleotides, the CDR3 is TGCAGTGCTAGAGGCTCAATTGCAGATACGCAGTATTTT. Its translation: CSARGSIADTQYF. This chain uses TRBV20-1 with TRBJ2-3; no firm D call. The germline V gene encodes CDR1 DFQATT and CDR2 SNEGSKA (reference sequence). CDR3 length equals 13 residues. Between the trimmed V and J ends, which lost 1 base and 4 bases, there was a span of 9 bases.

This clonotype has a count of ten or more. CDR3 loop: CSANFDRGRLGYTF. CDR3 DNA: TGCAGTGCAAATTTCGACAGGGGGCGGCTTGGCTACACCTTC. This chain joins TRBV20-1 and TRBJ1-2; 10 bases map to TRBD1. V gave up 6 bases and J gave up 7 bases; unmatched junction bases: 11. This CDR3 region has 14 residues. CDR1 is DFQATT, CDR2 SNEGSKA, per germline (reference sequence).

This clonotype was detected many times. V usage is TRBV20-1 and J usage is TRBJ2-5; TRBD2 is a possible D gene (6 bases). This CDR3 region has 13 residues. CDR1 DFQATT and CDR2 SNEGSKA come from the germline V gene (reference sequence). V gave up 8 bases and J gave up 4 bases, with 17 bases separating them. For the CDR3, the DNA is TGCAGTACGACATCGGGGGTTGGAGAGACCCAGTACTTC. Residues: CSTTSGVGETQYF.

This clonotype has only a few counts. This chain uses TRBV6-2 or TRBV6-3 with TRBJ2-7; D is ambiguous. CDR3 length equals 14 residues. Germline-derived CDR1 and CDR2 are MNHEY and SVGEGT. V lost 0 bases, J lost 2 bases, and 8 bases lay in between. CDR3 coding DNA: TGTGCCAGCAGTTACTCTTTACCACCCTACGAGCAGTACTTC. This gives the protein CASSYSLPPYEQYF.

Of note for this clonotype: A much larger clone sits a single nucleotide away, making a read error possible. The gene calls are TRBV29-1 and TRBJ2-3, with D perhaps matching TRBD1 (5 bases). V was pared by 3 bases and J by 0 bases, with 10 bases between. There are 14 residues in the CDR3. Germline CDR1 SQVTM, CDR2 ANQGSEA. The CDR3, as DNA: TGCAGCGTTGACAGCAGGGCAAGCACAGATACGCAGTATTTT. This sequence encodes CSVDSRASTDTQYF.

Ten or more counts support this clonotype. The chain has TRBV20-1 and TRBJ2-5; possibly TRBD1 for D (6 bases). There are 13 residues in the CDR3. The germline CDR1 and CDR2 sequences are DFQATT and SNEGSKA (reference sequence). Trimming took off 3 bases at V and 0 bases at J, with 8 bases between the two ends. In DNA form, the CDR3 reads TGCAGTGCTAGTGGACAGAACCAAGAGACCCAGTACTTC. This translates into CSASGQNQETQYF.

This clonotype was seen many times. The V and J genes are TRBV10-3 and TRBJ1-4, with a tentative D call TRBD1 (6 bases). The CDR3 spans 16 residues. The germline V and J ends were trimmed by 2 bases and 8 bases, with 18 bases remaining between them. Germline V gene sequence: CDR1 ENHRY, CDR2 SYGVKD. The CDR3 bases are TGTGCCATCAGTGAGGCCCTGACAGGAGGAGGCGAAAAACTGTTTTTT. This codes for CAISEALTGGGEKLFF.

This clonotype occurred many times. The chain carries TRBV10-1 and TRBJ2-2; D is possibly TRBD2 (6 bases). The CDR3 runs to 14 residues. Germline assignment: CDR1 WNHNN and CDR2 SYGVQD (reference sequence). Trimming shortened V by 6 bases and J by 2 bases, and 10 bases separated the two germline ends. In DNA form, the CDR3 reads TGCGCCAGCAGCCACGGGAGCAACACCGGGGAGCTGTTTTTT. This gives the protein CASSHGSNTGELFF.

At least ten counts were recorded for this clonotype. The rearrangement uses TRBV7-8 and TRBJ1-1, with D hard to call. The germline V gene has CDR1 SGHVS and CDR2 FQNEAQ. Trimming removed 3 bases at V and 1 base at J, with 9 bases between. The CDR3 length is 14 residues. The CDR3 nucleotides read TGTGCCAGCAGCTTGAGGGCCCCGAACACTGAAGCTTTCTTT. This encodes CASSLRAPNTEAFF.

This clonotype was detected ten times or more. The chain employs TRBV20-1 and TRBJ1-5; 7 nucleotides agree with TRBD1. Germline CDR1 is DFQATT and CDR2 is SNEGSKA (reference sequence). The CDR3 spans 17 residues. After removal of 3 bases from V and 0 bases from J, the junction contained 11 bases not matched to a gene. CDR3 protein: CSARSSGTDYSNQPQHF. In nucleotides, the CDR3 is TGCAGTGCTAGGAGCTCCGGGACAGATTATAGCAATCAGCCCCAGCATTTT.